This T cell receptor (beta chain) was identified in a study of CD8 T cells in ankylosing spondylitis. Between the trimmed V and J ends, which lost 5 bases and 6 bases, there was a span of 16 bases. CDR1 is KGHSH, CDR2 LQKENI, per germline. The CDR3 extends over 14 amino acids. TCR beta libraries were made by quantitative 5'-RACE with molecular barcodes. One entry per CDR3 protein results from TCRdb running MiXCR on the 5' RACE reads. This table has roughly 150,000 distinct CDR3 sequences, roughly 30% appearing once. Study-wide findings and caveats: Significantly higher representation of disease-linked clones was reported for matched ankylosing spondylitis synovial fluid. There were earlier reports of some motif variants in reactive arthritis synovial fluid and blood.

About this clonotype itself: What it binds is unknown.

V gene TRBV18 combines with J gene TRBJ1-1; D uncertain. This receptor was obtained from a male donor with ankylosing spondylitis. Sequencing was carried out using synovial fluid, either unsorted or a sorted T cell fraction (not recorded which). The CDR3 region has the DNA TGTGCCAGCTCAAAGGACTCCTCTGGATCTGAAGCTTTCTTT. Its protein product is CASSKDSSGSEAFF.